Below, 30 T cell receptor beta chains from the same sample are listed, as sequenced in a study of blood T cell repertoires in COVID-19. Sequenced by immunoSEQ multiplex PCR; TCRdb stores in-frame clones only, minus some. In the table there are 95,000 to 150,000 clones, roughly 74% of which are singletons. What was sequenced was peripheral blood. The origin of the receptors is a man older than 75 with COVID-19, enrolled during active disease.

V gene TRBV28 combines with J gene TRBJ2-1; weak D call: TRBD2 (6 bases). Between the trimmed V and J ends, which lost 7 bases and 8 bases, there was a span of 15 bases. The CDR3 covers 13 residues. Germline V CDR1 and CDR2: MDHEN, SYDVKM. CDR3 bases: TGTGCCAGCATTGCGGGACCCAGGGATGAGCAGTTCTTC. As protein: CASIAGPRDEQFF.

The V and J genes are TRBV4-1 and TRBJ2-1; 14 bases fit TRBD2. Per the germline V gene, CDR1 is MGHRA and CDR2 is YSYEKL. With V trimmed by 0 bases and J by 8 bases, 6 bases remained unmatched. The CDR3 has 17 amino acids. The CDR3 DNA is TGCGCCAGCAGCCAAGAGAGGGGACTAGCGGGAGTCCATGAGCAGTTCTTC. Translation: CASSQERGLAGVHEQFF.

The J gene is TRBJ2-1, the V gene TRBV6-2 or TRBV6-3, with D perhaps TRBD2 (5 bases). In germline, CDR1 is MNHEY, CDR2 SVGEGT. The CDR3 spans 16 residues. Deletions cut 6 bases from V and 0 bases from J, with 15 bases between. CDR3 sequence reads: CASSPERLLSYNEQFF. The CDR3 nucleotides are TGTGCCAGCAGCCCCGAGAGACTACTCTCCTACAATGAGCAGTTCTTC.

This chain links TRBV5-1 with TRBJ1-2, with unresolved D. The CDR3 extends over 15 amino acids. V lost 0 bases and J lost 0, with 9 bases in between. Germline V lookup: CDR1 SGHRS, CDR2 YFSETQ. Here the CDR3 DNA reads TGCGCCAGCAGCTTGGGAGACACGGCTAACTATGGCTACACCTTC. Its translation is CASSLGDTANYGYTF. The full variable domain, in which reference TRBV5-1 and TRBJ1-2 provide the parts outside the CDR3, is KAGVTQTPRYLIKTRGQQVTLSCSPISGHRSVSWYQQTPGQGLQFLFEYFSETQRNKGNFPGRFSGRQFSNSRSEMNVSTLELGDSALYLCASSLGDTANYGYTFGSGTRLTVV.

The gene calls are TRBV7-2 and TRBJ2-2, with TRBD1 identical over 8 bases. The CDR3 consists of 15 residues. CDR1 is SGHTA, CDR2 FQGNSA, per germline. V shed 5 bases and J 4 bases; nucleotides not matched to a gene: 6. CDR3 DNA sequence: TGTGCCAGCAGCCCTGGACAGGGAGGCACCGGGGAGCTGTTTTTT. This sequence encodes CASSPGQGGTGELFF.

The gene calls are TRBV7-9 and TRBJ1-2; the match to TRBD1 covers 10 bases. The length of the CDR3 is 15 residues. Unmatched junction bases numbered 2, after V lost 1 base and J lost 3 bases. The germline V gene has CDR1 SEHNR and CDR2 FQNEAQ (reference sequence). This CDR3 is CASSLVGQGYYGYTF. CDR3 coding DNA: TGTGCCAGCAGCTTAGTGGGACAGGGGTACTATGGCTACACCTTC.

V gene TRBV11-2 combines with J gene TRBJ2-5; D is possibly TRBD1 (8 bases). The CDR3 extends over 16 amino acids. The germline V gene encodes CDR1 SGHAT and CDR2 FQNNGV. Trimming took 4 bases from V and 5 from J, leaving 20 bases between them. CDR3 sequence (DNA): TGTGCCAGCAGCTCCTTTTTGGTACAGGGGGGGGAGACCCAGTACTTC. The encoded protein is CASSSFLVQGGETQYF.

This clone occurred once. The chain uses TRBV29-1 and TRBJ2-1; TRBD2 aligns across 12 bases. From germline, CDR1 is SQVTM and CDR2 ANQGSEA. The CDR3 covers 14 residues. V was pared by 6 bases and J by 5 bases, with 5 bases of the junction left unmatched. CDR3 DNA: TGCAGCGTCCTACGGACTAGCGGGAACAATGAGCAGTTCTTC. Translated, it gives CSVLRTSGNNEQFF.

The V call is TRBV5-1, the J call TRBJ1-5, with D hard to call. The CDR3 runs 14 residues. The germline CDR1 and CDR2 sequences are SGHRS and YFSETQ. V lost 0 bases and J 5 bases, leaving 9 bases between the germline ends. As DNA, the CDR3 is TGCGCCAGCAGCTTGGATGGGAGGGATCAGCCCCAGCATTTT. It translates to CASSLDGRDQPQHF.

This chain links TRBV25-1 with TRBJ1-1; D remains ambiguous. The germline CDR1 and CDR2 sequences are MGHDK and SYGVNS. Trimming cost V 4 bases and J 1 base, with 10 bases left between them. This CDR3 has 14 residues. For the CDR3, the DNA is TGTGCCAGCAGTGGGTGGGCTAAGAACACTGAAGCTTTCTTT. Its translation is CASSGWAKNTEAFF.

This clone was seen a handful of times. The chain couples TRBV2 to TRBJ1-1; 7 nucleotides align to TRBD1. Germline trimming cut 4 bases from V and 4 bases from J; bases unmatched to any gene: 6. The CDR3 has 14 residues. From germline, CDR1 is SNHLY and CDR2 FYNNEI. The CDR3 sequence is CASSVETGSTEAFF. The CDR3 DNA reads TGTGCCAGCAGTGTTGAGACAGGGTCCACTGAAGCTTTCTTT.

The chain recombines TRBV18 with TRBJ1-1; D unresolved. The CDR3 has 15 residues. Trimming took off 4 bases at V and 1 base at J, with 13 bases between the two ends. Per germline, CDR1 KGHSH and CDR2 LQKENI. CDR3 protein: CASSLSASPNTEAFF. In nucleotides, the CDR3 is TGTGCCAGCTCACTTTCAGCGTCACCGAACACTGAAGCTTTCTTT.

The chain couples TRBV7-9 to TRBJ1-1; D is perhaps TRBD1 (5 bases). V shed 5 bases and J shed 1 base, with 11 bases lying between them. This CDR3 contains 14 residues. Germline V gene sequence: CDR1 SEHNR, CDR2 FQNEAQ (reference sequence). As DNA, the CDR3 is TGTGCCAGCAGCACTCGACAGCCGAACACTGAAGCTTTCTTT. This translates into CASSTRQPNTEAFF.

This clone was seen only once. The chain has TRBV7-2 and TRBJ2-1, with 7 bases aligning to TRBD2. The CDR3 contains 16 residues. Germline V CDR1 and CDR2: SGHTA, FQGNSA. V was clipped by 1 base and J by 3 bases; unmatched bases: 6. The CDR3 loop reads CASSLGGGSDYNEQFF. CDR3 DNA: TGTGCCAGCAGCTTAGGGGGCGGGAGCGACTACAATGAGCAGTTCTTC.

J is TRBJ2-3 and V is TRBV5-1; 7 bases map to TRBD1. V dropped 7 bases and J dropped 0; count of bases not matched to a gene: 2. Germline V gene data show CDR1 as SGHRS and CDR2 as YFSETQ. The CDR3 extends over 13 amino acids. CDR3 nucleotides: TGCGCCAGCCGGGACAGAAGCACAGATACGCAGTATTTT. This translates into CASRDRSTDTQYF.

This clone was found once. The genes are TRBV10-3 and TRBJ2-3, with 7 bases fitting TRBD1. The CDR3 spans 13 residues. Unmatched junction bases numbered 7, after V lost 7 bases and J lost 6 bases. CDR1 is ENHRY, CDR2 SYGVKD, per germline. The CDR3 is CAIKEGGPDTQYF. CDR3 bases: TGTGCCATCAAGGAAGGGGGCCCGGATACGCAGTATTTT.

This clone was picked up a small number of times. This chain joins TRBV28 and TRBJ2-1; no definite D call. The CDR3 has 13 amino acids. Germline assignment: CDR1 MDHEN and CDR2 SYDVKM. Trimming left V 5 bases short and J 7 bases short, with 12 bases between. As DNA, the CDR3 is TGTGCCAGCAGTCAAAACAATATAAATGAGCAGTTCTTC. Translated: CASSQNNINEQFF.

This chain connects TRBV6-5 to TRBJ1-5; D is perhaps TRBD1 (6 bases). This CDR3 has 15 amino acids. Germline values: CDR1 MNHEY, CDR2 SVGAGI. Trimming shortened V by 5 bases and J by 0 bases, and 11 bases separated the two germline ends. The CDR3 spells CASSKQGDSNQPQHF. CDR3 nucleotide sequence: TGTGCCAGCAGTAAACAGGGTGATAGCAATCAGCCCCAGCATTTT.

As regards this clone: Other DNA sequences in this sample translate to the same CDR3. For the CDR3, the DNA is TGTGCCAGCAGCCCACTAGCGGGAGGATACGAGCAGTACTTC. It translates to CASSPLAGGYEQYF. The gene calls are TRBV14 and TRBJ2-7, with TRBD2 matching over 12 bases. CDR1 and CDR2 from the germline V gene are SGHDN and FVKESK. Trimming took 4 bases from V and 4 from J; bases not matched to a gene: 2. CDR3 length: 14 amino acids.

The rearrangement links TRBV30 to TRBJ1-6, with 9 bases aligning to TRBD1. From germline, CDR1 is GTSNPN and CDR2 SVGIG (reference sequence). After removal of 8 bases from V and 6 bases from J, the junction contained 8 bases not matched to a gene. The CDR3 covers 14 residues. In nucleotides, the CDR3 is TGTGCCACCCAACAGGGGGCCGGTAATTCACCCCTCCACTTT. It codes for CATQQGAGNSPLHF. Full variable domain (rest looked up from reference TRBV30 and TRBJ1-6): SQTIHQWPATLVQPVGSPLSLECTVEGTSNPNLYWYRQAAGRGLQLLFYSVGIGQISSEVPQNLSASRPQDRQFILSSKKLLLSDSGFYLCATQQGAGNSPLHFGNGTRLTVT.

This clone occurred a few times. V is TRBV6-5 and J is TRBJ1-2, with 7 bases aligning to TRBD1. There are 14 residues in the CDR3. Germline lookup yields CDR1 MNHEY and CDR2 SVGAGI. J gave up 5 bases and V 6 bases, and 9 bases lay outside the gene matches. The CDR3 protein is CASRPAGTEYGYTF. In nucleotides, the CDR3 is TGTGCCAGCAGACCCGCCGGGACAGAGTATGGCTACACCTTC.

This clone was observed once. The chain couples TRBV3-1 (or the pseudogene TRBV3-2) to TRBJ2-7, with TRBD2 matching 10 bases. The CDR3 sequence is 14 residues long. The V gene end was trimmed by 1 base and the J gene end by 6 bases; junction bases not matched to a gene: 3. Germline CDR1 reads LGHDT; CDR2 reads YNNKEL (reference sequence). CDR3 sequence reads: CASSQGLAGAEQYF. CDR3 nucleotides: TGTGCCAGCAGCCAAGGCCTAGCGGGAGCCGAGCAGTACTTC.

V and J are TRBV3-1 (or the pseudogene TRBV3-2) and TRBJ1-2; TRBD1 agrees at 10 bases. V lost 6 bases to trimming and J lost 4 bases; unmatched junction nucleotides: 8. The germline V gene encodes CDR1 LGHDT and CDR2 YNNKEL (reference sequence). CDR3 length: 15 amino acids. The CDR3 loop reads CASSPRQGASYGYTF. The CDR3 DNA reads TGTGCCAGCAGTCCTAGACAGGGGGCGAGCTATGGCTACACCTTC.

This sequence joins TRBV4-1 and TRBJ2-5; D not resolved. Germline CDR1 reads MGHRA; CDR2 reads YSYEKL. The CDR3 spans 14 residues. V lost 2 bases and J 2 bases, leaving 9 bases between the germline ends. The CDR3: CASSQIQVQETQYF. DNA for the CDR3: TGCGCCAGCAGCCAAATCCAGGTTCAAGAGACCCAGTACTTC.

This clone was recorded a few times. The rearrangement links TRBV20-1 to TRBJ2-2, with a tentative D call TRBD1 (5 bases). The germline V and J ends were trimmed by 0 bases and 10 bases, with 6 bases remaining between them. From germline, CDR1 is DFQATT and CDR2 SNEGSKA (reference sequence). The CDR3 is 11 residues long. CDR3 residues: CSAREDKELFF. CDR3 in DNA: TGCAGTGCTAGAGAGGACAAGGAGCTGTTTTTT.

The chain couples TRBV27 to TRBJ1-5, with D perhaps matching TRBD1 (5 bases). CDR1 and CDR2 from the germline V gene are MNHEY and SMNVEV (reference sequence). The V gene lost 5 bases and the J gene lost 1 base, with 9 bases spanning the gap. This CDR3 is 14 amino acids long. The CDR3 DNA follows: TGTGCCAGCAGTCCTAGACAGAGCAATCAGCCCCAGCATTTT. Translating it yields CASSPRQSNQPQHF.

This chain uses TRBV19 with TRBJ1-1; D unclear. Germline V gene data show CDR1 as LNHDA and CDR2 as SQIVND (reference sequence). CDR3 length: 13 amino acids. V was trimmed by 5 bases and J by 0 bases, leaving 7 bases between them. This chain's CDR3 is CASSPSMNTEAFF. The CDR3 nucleotides read TGTGCCAGTAGTCCGAGTATGAACACTGAAGCTTTCTTT. The complete variable domain, with remaining parts taken from reference TRBV19 and TRBJ1-1, reads DGGITQSPKYLFRKEGQNVTLSCEQNLNHDAMYWYRQDPGQGLRLIYYSQIVNDFQKGDIAEGYSVSREKKESFPLTVTSAQKNPTAFYLCASSPSMNTEAFFGQGTRLTVV.

In this sample, this clone turned up a few times. This chain joins TRBV7-2 and TRBJ1-1, with a possible D match to TRBD1 (6 bases). This CDR3 comprises 16 residues. Germline V CDR1 and CDR2: SGHTA, FQGNSA. V gave up 3 bases and J gave up 0 bases, with 14 bases separating them. CDR3 nucleotides: TGTGCCAGCAGCTTTCGACAGGCGACGATGAACACTGAAGCTTTCTTT. Its translation: CASSFRQATMNTEAFF.

J is TRBJ2-1 and V is TRBV9; 8 nucleotides line up with TRBD2. V shed 3 bases, J shed 8 bases, and the junction held 13 bases outside the gene matches. Germline-derived CDR1 and CDR2 are SGDLS and YYNGEE. CDR3 length: 16 amino acids. CDR3 in amino acids: CASSAPGLGFWDEQFF. DNA for the CDR3: TGTGCCAGCAGCGCTCCGGGACTAGGTTTTTGGGATGAGCAGTTCTTC.

The CDR3 loop reads CASSLVGGDSPLHF. The DNA for the CDR3 is TGTGCCAGCAGCTTGGTTGGAGGGGATTCACCCCTCCACTTT. This rearrangement joins TRBV5-4 to TRBJ1-6; D possibly corresponds to TRBD1 (5 bases). This CDR3 contains 14 residues. Trimming stripped 0 bases from V and 8 bases from J, with 9 bases between. The germline V gene encodes CDR1 SGHNT and CDR2 YYREEE (reference sequence).